Below, 32 T cell receptor beta chains from the same sample are listed, as sequenced in a study of siplizumab effects on memory and regulatory T cells. The assay was immunoSEQ multiplex PCR, and TCRdb's table has in-frame clones only and misses some. This table holds about 100,000 clones, roughly 94% found once. Sample: Tregs sorted from blood. Receptors were obtained from a human donor in good health.

The rearrangement joins TRBV16 to TRBJ2-5; TRBD1 or TRBD2 may be the D gene (5 bases each). This CDR3 region has 16 residues. Per the germline V gene, CDR1 is KGHSY and CDR2 is FQNENV. Trimming took 0 bases from V and 1 from J, leaving 12 bases between them. The CDR3 loop reads CASSQSKGRGQETQYF. The DNA of the CDR3 is TGTGCCAGCAGCCAATCAAAGGGGAGAGGCCAAGAGACCCAGTACTTC.

The chain combines TRBV9 with TRBJ2-4; 8 nucleotides line up with TRBD2. CDR1 and CDR2 from the germline V gene are SGDLS and YYNGEE. With 4 bases clipped from V and 5 bases from J, the junction kept 5 bases outside the gene matches. The CDR3 totals 14 residues. The CDR3 bases are TGTGCCAGCAGCCAGGGACTAGAGGAAAACATTCAGTACTTC. Encoded protein: CASSQGLEENIQYF. The full variable domain, its missing parts supplied by reference TRBV9 and TRBJ2-4, is DSGVTQTPKHLITATGQRVTLRCSPRSGDLSVYWYQQSLDQGLQFLIQYYNGEERAKGNILERFSAQQFPDLHSELNLSSLELGDSALYFCASSQGLEENIQYFGAGTRLSVL.

This chain links TRBV7-9 with TRBJ1-4; TRBD1 agrees at 8 bases. The germline gives CDR1 SEHNR, CDR2 FQNEAQ (reference sequence). The CDR3 runs to 17 residues. With V trimmed by 5 bases and J by 7 bases, 15 bases remained unmatched. Written as DNA, the CDR3 is TGTGCCAGCAGCCCTCGGGACAGGTTTGGTTTCGGTGAAAAACTGTTTTTT. It specifies CASSPRDRFGFGEKLFF.

The count of this clone is one. The V and J genes are TRBV5-4 and TRBJ1-3; perhaps TRBD1 as D (5 bases). The CDR3 contains 17 residues. V lost 9 bases and J lost 4, with 26 bases in between. The germline V gene has CDR1 SGHNT and CDR2 YYREEE (reference sequence). CDR3 sequence reads: CAIQNPNRGRGGNTIYF. The CDR3 coding sequence is TGTGCCATCCAAAATCCGAATAGGGGCAGAGGAGGAAACACCATATATTTT. Together with reference TRBV5-4 and TRBJ1-3, the CDR3 gives the full variable domain: ETGVTQSPTHLIKTRGQQVTLRCSSQSGHNTVSWYQQALGQGPQFIFQYYREEENGRGNFPPRFSGLQFPNYSSELNVNALELDDSALYLCAIQNPNRGRGGNTIYFGEGSWLTVV.

V gene TRBV5-1 combines with J gene TRBJ2-1; no reliable D call. V was pared by 0 bases and J by 0 bases, with 10 bases between. The CDR3 is made up of 16 amino acids. CDR1 and CDR2 from the germline V gene are SGHRS and YFSETQ. The CDR3 coding sequence is TGCGCCAGCAGCTTGGGGGTCCGAAGCTCCTACAATGAGCAGTTCTTC. Translated: CASSLGVRSSYNEQFF.

This chain joins TRBV30 and TRBJ1-5; no clear D. The germline V gene has CDR1 GTSNPN and CDR2 SVGIG (reference sequence). Trimming left V 1 base short and J 3 bases short, with 4 bases between. The CDR3 is made up of 12 amino acids. The CDR3 DNA sequence: TGTGCCTGGAGTGCCCCCAATCAGCCCCAGCATTTT. Protein: CAWSAPNQPQHF.

V and J are TRBV2 and TRBJ1-2, with 8 bases lining up with TRBD1. J gave up 8 bases and V 6 bases, and 11 bases lay outside the gene matches. Germline CDR1 SNHLY, CDR2 FYNNEI. The CDR3 sequence is 14 residues long. CDR3 loop: CASRVEGQAKGYTF. The CDR3 coding sequence is TGTGCCAGCAGGGTAGAGGGACAGGCTAAGGGCTACACCTTC.

J is TRBJ2-5 and V is TRBV14, with D possibly TRBD2 on 5 matching bases. Germline CDR1 is SGHDN and CDR2 is FVKESK. Trimming removed 4 bases from V and 7 bases from J, with 13 bases in between. CDR3 size: 13 residues. The CDR3 coding sequence is TGTGCCAGCAGCCTCAGACTACGCGGGACCCAGTACTTC. Translated, it gives CASSLRLRGTQYF. The variable domain in full, with the rest retrieved from reference TRBV14 and TRBJ2-5, is EAGVTQFPSHSVIEKGQTVTLRCDPISGHDNLYWYRRVMGKEIKFLLHFVKESKQDESGMPNNRFLAERTGGTYSTLKVQPAELEDSGVYFCASSLRLRGTQYFGPGTRLLVL.

V is TRBV28 and J is TRBJ1-2, with no clear D. The CDR3 has 17 residues. The ends were cut back, 6 bases at V and 7 bases at J, with 27 bases in the middle. Germline V gene lookup returns CDR1 MDHEN and CDR2 SYDVKM. CDR3 in amino acids: CASSGWGAGSLVIGYTF. In DNA form, the CDR3 reads TGTGCCAGCAGCGGTTGGGGAGCAGGCTCGCTCGTTATTGGCTACACCTTC.

V gene TRBV25-1 combines with J gene TRBJ1-2; D unclear. CDR1 MGHDK and CDR2 SYGVNS come from the germline V gene. CDR3 size: 13 residues. Trimming removed 5 bases from V and 4 bases from J, with 11 bases in between. CDR3 DNA sequence: TGTGCCAGCAGTCTTCTAAAGGGCTATGGCTACACCTTC. It translates to CASSLLKGYGYTF.

In DNA form, the CDR3 reads TGTGCCAGTAGTAGACAAGACAGGGCACGGTCTGGGGCCAACGTCCTGACTTTC. It is translated as CASSRQDRARSGANVLTF. The rearrangement joins TRBV19 to TRBJ2-6; 7 nucleotides line up with TRBD1. The V segment lost 4 bases and the J segment 1 base; nucleotides outside the gene matches: 10. Germline assignment: CDR1 LNHDA and CDR2 SQIVND (reference sequence). This CDR3 spans 18 amino acids.

This chain joins TRBV5-1 and TRBJ1-3; the D is unclear. Germline V CDR1 and CDR2: SGHRS, YFSETQ. Trimming took off 1 base at V and 3 bases at J, with 14 bases between the two ends. CDR3 size: 16 residues. Written as DNA, the CDR3 is TGCGCCAGCAGCTTGTCGGGTTTGGGGAGTGGAAACACCATATATTTT. Translation gives CASSLSGLGSGNTIYF.

The genes are TRBV15 and TRBJ1-5, with 9 bases aligning to TRBD1. Trimming removed 1 base from V and 11 bases from J; junction bases left unmatched: 12. This CDR3 contains 16 residues. Germline CDR1 reads LNHNV; CDR2 reads YYDKDF (reference sequence). CDR3 residues: CATSRGDRALGGAQHF. In DNA form, the CDR3 reads TGTGCCACCAGCAGAGGGGACAGGGCCCTTGGGGGAGCCCAGCATTTT.

The chain couples TRBV5-4 to TRBJ1-2, with D possibly being TRBD1 (5 bases). V was shortened by 2 bases and J by 5 bases, with 13 bases between the two germline ends. Germline lookup yields CDR1 SGHNT and CDR2 YYREEE (reference sequence). The CDR3 extends over 14 amino acids. DNA of the CDR3: TGTGCCAGCAGCTTAGATCCAGGGCCGTATGGCTACACCTTC. Protein sequence: CASSLDPGPYGYTF.

CDR3 bases: TGTGCCAGCAGTGATTGGACGCAGGGGCCTGGAAACACCATATATTTT. It translates to CASSDWTQGPGNTIYF. The chain recombines TRBV2 with TRBJ1-3; D perhaps matches TRBD1 (6 bases). CDR3 length: 16 residues. V lost 3 bases, J lost 2 bases, and 14 bases lay in between. Germline V CDR1 and CDR2: SNHLY, FYNNEI.

In its sample, this clone was seen once. This chain joins TRBV10-3 and TRBJ2-7; tentatively, D is TRBD1 or TRBD2 (5 bases each). CDR3 length: 12 amino acids. Trimming stripped 7 bases from V and 5 bases from J, with 12 bases between. Germline V lookup: CDR1 ENHRY, CDR2 SYGVKD. CDR3 protein: CAITWDGDEQYF. The CDR3 DNA reads TGTGCCATCACCTGGGACGGCGACGAGCAGTACTTC.

The rearrangement uses TRBV2 and TRBJ1-5, with 8 bases lining up with TRBD1. V gave up 4 bases and J gave up 9 bases; unmatched junction bases: 11. The CDR3 extends over 15 amino acids. CDR1 is SNHLY, CDR2 FYNNEI, per germline. The CDR3 region has the DNA TGTGCCAGCAGTGCACTTGGACGTACAGGGGGGCCCCAGCATTTT. This sequence encodes CASSALGRTGGPQHF.

This chain uses TRBV28 with TRBJ1-5; no definite D call. The germline V gene encodes CDR1 MDHEN and CDR2 SYDVKM. The CDR3 has 16 residues. V gave up 3 bases and J gave up 3 bases, with 15 bases separating them. The CDR3 protein is CASSLSLGRFNQPQHF. The DNA of the CDR3 is TGTGCCAGCAGTTTGTCCCTCGGCCGGTTCAATCAGCCCCAGCATTTT.

The V and J genes are TRBV6-6 and TRBJ2-5; 7 positions match TRBD1. CDR3 length equals 14 residues. V lost 6 bases and J lost 5; bases outside the gene matches: 9. Germline CDR1 is MNHNY and CDR2 is SVGAGI (reference sequence). CDR3 sequence (DNA): TGTGCCAGCAGGGGGATGAGGGGGCAGGAGACCCAGTACTTC. This encodes CASRGMRGQETQYF.

The chain links TRBV7-9 to TRBJ2-7, with D perhaps TRBD1 (7 bases). Trimming took 3 bases from V and 0 from J, leaving 12 bases between them. This CDR3 region has 15 residues. Germline V lookup: CDR1 SEHNR, CDR2 FQNEAQ (reference sequence). CDR3 DNA sequence: TGTGCCAGCAGCTTCCGACAGGGAGGCTCCTACGAGCAGTACTTC. Its protein is CASSFRQGGSYEQYF.

This chain uses TRBV7-9 with TRBJ2-6, with 14 nucleotides matching TRBD2. The CDR3 sequence is 19 residues long. The ends lost 5 bases at V and 0 bases at J; junction bases unmatched: 6. Germline V gene sequence: CDR1 SEHNR, CDR2 FQNEAQ (reference sequence). Here the CDR3 DNA reads TGTGCCAGCAGCCCAGAGACTAGCGGGAGGGCCTCTGGGGCCAACGTCCTGACTTTC. This gives the protein CASSPETSGRASGANVLTF. The full variable domain, in which reference TRBV7-9 and TRBJ2-6 provide the parts outside the CDR3, is DTGVSQNPRHKITKRGQNVTFRCDPISEHNRLYWYRQTLGQGPEFLTYFQNEAQLEKSRLLSDRFSAERPKGSFSTLEIQRTEQGDSAMYLCASSPETSGRASGANVLTFGAGSRLTVL.

This clone occurred once. This CDR3 reads CASSSRTSGSYEQYF. CDR3 nucleotide sequence: TGTGCCAGTAGTTCACGGACTAGCGGATCCTACGAGCAGTACTTC. The chain carries TRBV19 and TRBJ2-7; TRBD2 matches 10 bases. CDR3 size: 15 residues. With 5 bases clipped from V and 1 base from J, the junction kept 5 bases outside the gene matches. CDR1 LNHDA and CDR2 SQIVND come from the germline V gene (reference sequence). Complete variable domain (other parts from reference TRBV19 and TRBJ2-7): DGGITQSPKYLFRKEGQNVTLSCEQNLNHDAMYWYRQDPGQGLRLIYYSQIVNDFQKGDIAEGYSVSREKKESFPLTVTSAQKNPTAFYLCASSSRTSGSYEQYFGPGTRLTVT.

The chain joins TRBV7-9 to TRBJ2-1, with no clear D. Trimming removed 3 bases from V and 5 bases from J, with 8 bases in between. The germline CDR1 and CDR2 sequences are SEHNR and FQNEAQ (reference sequence). This CDR3 spans 13 amino acids. The CDR3 reads CASSFHINNEQFF. The CDR3 DNA follows: TGTGCCAGCAGCTTCCATATAAACAATGAGCAGTTCTTC.

The chain links TRBV5-1 to TRBJ1-3; D unresolved. The CDR3 has 14 residues. The germline gives CDR1 SGHRS, CDR2 YFSETQ. Trimming stripped 2 bases from V and 4 bases from J, with 10 bases between. CDR3 in amino acids: CASSFLAGGNTIYF. The CDR3 DNA reads TGCGCCAGCAGCTTTCTGGCGGGAGGAAACACCATATATTTT.

The CDR3, as DNA: TGTGCCAGCAAGACAGGGGCTATGCTAACTAATGGCTACACCTTC. Translation: CASKTGAMLTNGYTF. This chain joins TRBV2 and TRBJ1-2, with 8 bases fitting TRBD1. This CDR3 comprises 15 residues. In germline, CDR1 is SNHLY, CDR2 FYNNEI. Trimming at V came to 7 bases and at J to 6 bases, leaving 13 bases not matched to a gene.

The chain carries TRBV4-1 and TRBJ2-2; no clear D gene. The CDR3 has 16 residues. Germline CDR1 and CDR2: MGHRA and YSYEKL. Trimming removed 0 bases from V and 0 bases from J, with 8 bases in between. The CDR3 DNA reads as TGCGCCAGCAGCCAAGATCCACATGCGAACACCGGGGAGCTGTTTTTT. It is translated as CASSQDPHANTGELFF.

This clone was found once. J is TRBJ2-5 and V is TRBV5-1; D remains ambiguous. The germline gives CDR1 SGHRS, CDR2 YFSETQ. V lost 1 base to trimming and J lost 5 bases, with 12 bases between them. The CDR3 sequence is 14 residues long. CDR3 in amino acids: CASSLFGDRETQYF. The CDR3 DNA is TGCGCCAGCAGCTTGTTTGGGGATAGGGAGACCCAGTACTTC.

A single count supports this clone. The chain is built from TRBV5-4 and TRBJ2-3; D is ambiguous. The CDR3 contains 14 residues. Between the trimmed V and J ends, which lost 0 bases and 4 bases, there was a span of 9 bases. Looked up from germline, CDR1 is SGHNT and CDR2 is YYREEE (reference sequence). The CDR3 nucleotides are TGTGCCAGCAGCTTGGCCGCTCGAGCAGATACGCAGTATTTT. Translation gives CASSLAARADTQYF. The variable domain in full, with the rest retrieved from reference TRBV5-4 and TRBJ2-3, is ETGVTQSPTHLIKTRGQQVTLRCSSQSGHNTVSWYQQALGQGPQFIFQYYREEENGRGNFPPRFSGLQFPNYSSELNVNALELDDSALYLCASSLAARADTQYFGPGTRLTVL.

Turning to this clone: Other DNA sequences from this sample encode an identical CDR3 as well. The chain has TRBV28 and TRBJ2-2; the D is unclear. This CDR3 is 12 amino acids long. Germline CDR1 MDHEN, CDR2 SYDVKM. Trimming shortened V by 5 bases and J by 4 bases, and 5 bases separated the two germline ends. CDR3 sequence: CASSLRTGELFF. The CDR3 bases are TGTGCCAGCAGTCTGCGCACCGGGGAGCTGTTTTTT.

CDR3 region: CASSLYGTGPEAFF. DNA for the CDR3: TGTGCCAGCAGCTTGTACGGGACAGGTCCTGAAGCTTTCTTT. The chain links TRBV5-6 to TRBJ1-1; TRBD1 matches 8 bases. The CDR3 is 14 residues long. Losses at the gene ends were 1 base for V and 6 bases for J; bases not matched to a gene: 5. Germline CDR1 and CDR2: SGHDT and YYEEEE. Filled out from reference TRBV5-6 and TRBJ1-1, the complete variable domain reads DAGVTQSPTHLIKTRGQQVTLRCSPKSGHDTVSWYQQALGQGPQFIFQYYEEEERQRGNFPDRFSGHQFPNYSSELNVNALLLGDSALYLCASSLYGTGPEAFFGQGTRLTVV.

The J gene is TRBJ2-1, the V gene TRBV7-6; 9 bases are a match to TRBD2. The CDR3 length is 15 residues. The J segment lost 0 bases and the V segment lost 5 bases, leaving 2 bases of the junction unmatched. From germline, CDR1 is SGHVS and CDR2 FNYEAQ. The CDR3 here is CASSLSGSSYNEQFF. CDR3 coding DNA: TGTGCCAGCAGCCTTAGCGGGAGCTCCTACAATGAGCAGTTCTTC. Full variable domain (missing parts from reference TRBV7-6 and TRBJ2-1): GAGVSQSPRYKVTKRGQDVALRCDPISGHVSLYWYRQALGQGPEFLTYFNYEAQQDKSGLPNDRFSAERPEGSISTLTIQRTEQRDSAMYRCASSLSGSSYNEQFFGPGTRLTVL.

The CDR3 loop reads CASSYSRVEETQYF. Written as DNA, the CDR3 is TGTGCCAGCAGTTACTCAAGGGTAGAAGAGACCCAGTACTTC. The chain uses TRBV6-5 and TRBJ2-5, with no clear D. Between the trimmed V and J ends, which lost 0 bases and 3 bases, there was a span of 8 bases. Per germline, CDR1 MNHEY and CDR2 SVGAGI. The CDR3 sequence is 14 residues long.